This T cell receptor (beta chain) was identified during a study of cytomegalovirus exposure and HLA in healthy donors. Study-wide context: HLA-typed donors contributed approximately 86 million unique TCRs, which were held in an early data release.

Overall study results and limits: Across HLA loci, a later analysis found differing TCR association rates, with DRB1 most and HLA-C fewest. Cytomegalovirus association was listed for approximately 150 TCR beta chains.

The CDR3 totals 15 residues. J gave up 2 bases and V 2 bases, and 6 bases lay outside the gene matches. Per germline, CDR1 SGHVS and CDR2 FQNEAQ. This PCR relied on a set of 60 Vbeta primers and 13 Jbeta primers. As handled by the study authors: The count from a later analysis was some 76 million unique TCR beta chains, some 11 million of them shared. Generated by immunoSEQ multiplex PCR, the TCRdb table keeps only in-frame clones and is missing some. The DNA gave D and trimming, while V, J and clone size come from that table. The sample records approximately 260,000 clones, 70% to 90% being singletons. Comment on this clone: Its antigen is currently unknown.

This sequence was found in a woman aged 35 to 49 in good health and CMV-seropositive. Material: PBMCs. The V call is TRBV7-8, the J call TRBJ2-7; 7 nucleotides match TRBD2. The CDR3 DNA reads as TGTGCCAGCAGCTTAAGGCCTAGCGGAGCCTACGAGCAGTACTTC. This encodes CASSLRPSGAYEQYF.